A selection of T cell receptor beta chains follows, all from one sample in a study of post-analysis software for immune sequencing data. MiXCR, run by TCRdb on the PCR reads, gives a single entry per CDR3 protein. This sample has hundreds of thousands of distinct CDR3 sequences, with roughly 30% found just once. Sequencing used blood. These receptor sequences come from a girl between 5 and 17 years old with multiple sclerosis. Each CDR3 is given with its conserved first and last residue. Each record gives: J gene, D gene, clone size, V gene, CDR3 protein, CDR3 DNA. A D gene is named only where the DNA matches it firmly. Only some rows state a clone size, as once, few, many or a class for expanded clones.

TRBJ2-4 - few TRBV7-9 CASSSHRSKNIQYF TGTGCCAGCAGCTCCCATCGCAGCAAAAACATTCAGTACTTC
TRBJ2-5 - many TRBV7-9 CASSLPDSTSETQYF TGTGCCAGCAGCTTACCGGACAGTACCTCGGAGACCCAGTACTTC
TRBJ1-1 - - TRBV5-1 CASSFGDGRTEAFF TGCGCCAGCAGCTTCGGGGACGGAAGGACTGAAGCTTTCTTT
TRBJ2-2 - - TRBV4-1 CASSFSTHEDTGELFF TGCGCCAGCAGCTTCAGCACCCATGAGGACACCGGGGAGCTGTTTTTT
TRBJ1-2 - many TRBV4-3 CASSHQGLGYGYTF TGCGCCAGCAGCCATCAGGGTCTCGGCTATGGCTACACCTTC
TRBJ2-2 - few TRBV20-1 CSASSRSTGELFF TGCAGTGCTAGTAGTCGATCCACCGGGGAGCTGTTTTTT
TRBJ1-1 TRBD1 - TRBV5-1 CASSFWDRDTEAFF TGCGCCAGCAGCTTTTGGGACAGGGACACTGAAGCTTTCTTT
TRBJ2-7 TRBD2 - TRBV20-1 CSATHSGSLTYEQYF TGCAGTGCTACTCACAGCGGGAGCCTTACCTACGAGCAGTACTTC
TRBJ2-7 - - TRBV27 CASSLSVGHRHYEQYF TGTGCCAGCAGTTTATCGGTCGGACACCGACACTACGAGCAGTACTTC
TRBJ1-2 - - TRBV7-9 CASSPGTIYGYTF TGTGCCAGCAGCCCTGGGACGATCTATGGCTACACCTTC
TRBJ1-5 - few TRBV12-5 CASGFWGQPQHF TGTGCTAGTGGTTTTTGGGGGCAGCCCCAGCATTTT
TRBJ1-3 - - TRBV7-2 CASSPWSSLSMDSIYF TGTGCCAGCAGCCCCTGGAGCAGTCTCAGTATGGATAGCATATATTTT
TRBJ1-4 - - TRBV21-1 CASRYRTNEKLFF TGTGCCAGCAGATACAGAACTAATGAAAAACTGTTTTTT
TRBJ2-3 - few TRBV2 CASRGKDTQYF TGTGCCAGCAGGGGGAAAGATACGCAGTATTTT
TRBJ2-2 - - TRBV5-1 CASSLIGPGTNTGELFF TGCGCCAGCAGCTTGATCGGCCCGGGAACGAACACCGGGGAGCTGTTTTTT
TRBJ2-7 - few TRBV2 CASRRDTSYEQYF TGTGCCAGCAGGCGGGACACCTCCTACGAGCAGTACTTC
TRBJ1-4 - many TRBV6-6 CASSGTGKLFF TGTGCCAGCAGTGGGACTGGAAAACTGTTTTTT
TRBJ2-4 - few TRBV6-6 CASNDLAKNIQYF TGTGCCAGTAACGACCTAGCCAAAAACATTCAGTACTTC
TRBJ2-5 TRBD1 many TRBV29-1 CSVDVRGLLVETQYF TGCAGCGTTGACGTCAGGGGGCTATTGGTGGAGACCCAGTACTTC
TRBJ2-7 - few TRBV28 CASSPPGLGEQYF TGTGCCAGCAGTCCACCCGGACTCGGCGAGCAGTACTTC
TRBJ1-5 TRBD1 - TRBV20-1 CSAGLQGVIQPQHF TGCAGTGCTGGGTTACAGGGGGTGATTCAGCCCCAGCATTTT
TRBJ2-3 - - TRBV14 CASSQRGSGTDTQYF TGTGCCAGCAGCCAAAGGGGGTCTGGCACAGATACGCAGTATTTT